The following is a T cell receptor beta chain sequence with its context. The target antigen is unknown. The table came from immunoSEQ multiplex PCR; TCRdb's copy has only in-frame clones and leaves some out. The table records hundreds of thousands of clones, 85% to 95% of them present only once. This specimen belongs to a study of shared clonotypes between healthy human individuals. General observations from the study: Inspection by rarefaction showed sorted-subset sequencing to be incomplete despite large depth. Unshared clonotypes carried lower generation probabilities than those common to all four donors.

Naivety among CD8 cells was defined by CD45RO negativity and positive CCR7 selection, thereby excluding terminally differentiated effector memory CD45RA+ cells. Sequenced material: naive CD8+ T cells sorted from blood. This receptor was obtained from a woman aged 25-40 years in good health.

The CDR3 sequence is CASSDYQEVRTEKLFF. The CDR3 bases are TGTGCCAGCAGTGATTACCAGGAAGTCAGAACTGAAAAACTGTTTTTT. J is TRBJ1-4 and V is TRBV2; D call uncertain. CDR1 is SNHLY, CDR2 FYNNEI, per germline. The V gene lost 3 bases and the J gene lost 7 bases, with 18 bases spanning the gap. This CDR3 has 16 amino acids.